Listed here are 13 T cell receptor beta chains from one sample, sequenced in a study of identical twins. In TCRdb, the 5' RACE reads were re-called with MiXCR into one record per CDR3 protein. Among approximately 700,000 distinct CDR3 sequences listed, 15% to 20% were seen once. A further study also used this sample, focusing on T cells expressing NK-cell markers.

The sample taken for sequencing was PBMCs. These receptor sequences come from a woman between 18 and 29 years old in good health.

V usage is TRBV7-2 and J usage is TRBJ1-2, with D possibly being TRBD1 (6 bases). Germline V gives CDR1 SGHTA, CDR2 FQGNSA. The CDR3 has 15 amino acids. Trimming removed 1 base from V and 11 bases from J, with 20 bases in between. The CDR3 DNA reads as TGTGCCAGCAGCTTAGGGTCCGGCAGGGGCGCGTGGTACACCTTC. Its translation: CASSLGSGRGAWYTF.

CDR3 protein: CASSHASLSPNEQFF. CDR3 sequence (DNA): TGTGCCAGCAGCCACGCTAGCCTTTCCCCGAATGAGCAGTTCTTC. The rearrangement uses TRBV3-1 and TRBJ2-1, with D tentatively TRBD2 (5 bases). The V gene's germline CDR1 is LGHDT and CDR2 YNNKEL (reference sequence). This CDR3 region has 15 residues. V lost 3 bases, J lost 7 bases, and 16 bases lay in between.

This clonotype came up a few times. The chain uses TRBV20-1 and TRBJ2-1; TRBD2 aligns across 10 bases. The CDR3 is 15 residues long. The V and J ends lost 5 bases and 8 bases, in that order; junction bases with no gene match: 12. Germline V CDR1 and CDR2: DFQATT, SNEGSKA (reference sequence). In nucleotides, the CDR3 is TGCAGTGCTGCCCGCCTAGCGGGAGACGCCGATGAGCAGTTCTTC. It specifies CSAARLAGDADEQFF.

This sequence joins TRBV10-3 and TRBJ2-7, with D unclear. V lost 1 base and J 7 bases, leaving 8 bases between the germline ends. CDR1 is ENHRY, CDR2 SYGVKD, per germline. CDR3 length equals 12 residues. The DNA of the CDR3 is TGTGCCATCAGTGAGTTACAGCGTGAGCAGTACTTC. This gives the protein CAISELQREQYF.

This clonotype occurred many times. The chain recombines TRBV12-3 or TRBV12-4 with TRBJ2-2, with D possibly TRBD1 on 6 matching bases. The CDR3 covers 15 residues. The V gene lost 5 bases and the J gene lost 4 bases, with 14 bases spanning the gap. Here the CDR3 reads CASSHRETGTGELFF. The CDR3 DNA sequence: TGTGCCAGCAGTCACAGGGAGACAGGCACCGGGGAGCTGTTTTTT.

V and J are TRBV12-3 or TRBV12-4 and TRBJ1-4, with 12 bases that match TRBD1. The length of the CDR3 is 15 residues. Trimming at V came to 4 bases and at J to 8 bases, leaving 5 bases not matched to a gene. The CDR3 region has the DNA TGTGCCAGCAGTTGGGGACAGGGGGCGACGGAAAAACTGTTTTTT. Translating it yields CASSWGQGATEKLFF.

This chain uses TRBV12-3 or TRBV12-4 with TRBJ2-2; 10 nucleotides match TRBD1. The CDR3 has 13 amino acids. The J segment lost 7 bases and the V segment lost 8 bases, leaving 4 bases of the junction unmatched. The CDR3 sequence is CASGDRGGGELFF. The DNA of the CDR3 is TGTGCCAGCGGGGACAGGGGCGGCGGGGAGCTGTTTTTT.

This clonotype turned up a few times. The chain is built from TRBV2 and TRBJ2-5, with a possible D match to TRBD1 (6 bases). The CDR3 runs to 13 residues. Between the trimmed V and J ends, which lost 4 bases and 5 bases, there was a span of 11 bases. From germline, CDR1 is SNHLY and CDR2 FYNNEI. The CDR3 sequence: CASSGEGVETQYF. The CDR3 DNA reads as TGTGCCAGCAGTGGAGAGGGGGTCGAGACCCAGTACTTC. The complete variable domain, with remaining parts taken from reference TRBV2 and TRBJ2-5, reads EPEVTQTPSHQVTQMGQEVILRCVPISNHLYFYWYRQILGQKVEFLVSFYNNEISEKSEIFDDQFSVERPDGSNFTLKIRSTKLEDSAMYFCASSGEGVETQYFGPGTRLLVL.

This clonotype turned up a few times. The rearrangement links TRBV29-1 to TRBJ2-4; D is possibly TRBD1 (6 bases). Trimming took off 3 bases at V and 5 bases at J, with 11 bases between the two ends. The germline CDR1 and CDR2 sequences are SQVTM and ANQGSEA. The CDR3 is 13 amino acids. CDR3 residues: CSVDRAGENIQYF. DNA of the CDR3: TGCAGCGTTGATCGGGCAGGGGAAAACATTCAGTACTTC. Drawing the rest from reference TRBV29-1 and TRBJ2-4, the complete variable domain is SAVISQKPSRDICQRGTSLTIQCQVDSQVTMMFWYRQQPGQSLTLIATANQGSEATYESGFVIDKFPISRPNLTFSTLTVSNMSPEDSSIYLCSVDRAGENIQYFGAGTRLSVL.

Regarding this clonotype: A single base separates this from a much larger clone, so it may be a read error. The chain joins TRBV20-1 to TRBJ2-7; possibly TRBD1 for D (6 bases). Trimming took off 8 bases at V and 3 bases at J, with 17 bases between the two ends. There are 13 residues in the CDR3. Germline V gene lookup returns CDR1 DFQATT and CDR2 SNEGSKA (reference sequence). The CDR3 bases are TGCAGTACTACCACAGGGTTAGGCTACGAGCAGTACTTC. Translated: CSTTTGLGYEQYF.

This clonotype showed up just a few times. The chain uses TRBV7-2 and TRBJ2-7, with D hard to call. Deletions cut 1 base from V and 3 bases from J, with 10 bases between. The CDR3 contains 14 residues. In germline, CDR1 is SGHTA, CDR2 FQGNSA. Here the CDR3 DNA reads TGTGCCAGCAGCTTAGAGGTATCCCTCTACGAGCAGTACTTC. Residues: CASSLEVSLYEQYF.

CDR3 nucleotide sequence: TGTGCCAGCAACAACTATGGGGCAACTAATGAAAAACTGTTTTTT. It specifies CASNNYGATNEKLFF. The chain joins TRBV5-6 to TRBJ1-4, with no clear D. In germline, CDR1 is SGHDT, CDR2 YYEEEE. CDR3 length: 15 residues. V gave up 6 bases and J gave up 0 bases, with 12 bases separating them.

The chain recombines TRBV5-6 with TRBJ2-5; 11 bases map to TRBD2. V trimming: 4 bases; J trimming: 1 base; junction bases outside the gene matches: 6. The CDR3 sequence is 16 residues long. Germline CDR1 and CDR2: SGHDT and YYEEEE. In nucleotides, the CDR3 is TGTGCCAGCAGCCTAATTAGCGGGAGGGCCCAAGAGACCCAGTACTTC. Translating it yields CASSLISGRAQETQYF.